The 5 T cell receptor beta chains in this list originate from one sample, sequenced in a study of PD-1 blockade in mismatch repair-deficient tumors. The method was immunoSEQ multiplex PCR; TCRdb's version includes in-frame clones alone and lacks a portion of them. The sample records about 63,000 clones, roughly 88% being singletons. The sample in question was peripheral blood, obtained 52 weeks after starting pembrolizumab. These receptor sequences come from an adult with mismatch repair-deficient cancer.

The CDR3 sequence is CASSFGRIVTGELFF. CDR3 bases: TGTGCCAGCAGCTTCGGCAGGATTGTCACCGGGGAGCTGTTTTTT. V usage is TRBV11-1 and J usage is TRBJ2-2; D call uncertain. Deletions cut 3 bases from V and 4 bases from J, with 12 bases between. Germline V gene data show CDR1 as SGHAT and CDR2 as FQDESV (reference sequence). The CDR3 has 15 residues.

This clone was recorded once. The DNA of the CDR3 is TGTGCCAGCAGCTTAGGGCTAGCGGAGGGGCTCACCGGGGAGCTGTTTTTT. This translates into CASSLGLAEGLTGELFF. The chain uses TRBV7-2 and TRBJ2-2; 7 positions agree with TRBD2. The germline V gene encodes CDR1 SGHTA and CDR2 FQGNSA. J lost 4 bases, V lost 1 base, and 9 bases had no gene match. The CDR3 extends over 17 amino acids. The whole variable domain, remainder taken from reference TRBV7-2 and TRBJ2-2, is GAGVSQSPSNKVTEKGKDVELRCDPISGHTALYWYRQSLGQGLEFLIYFQGNSAPDKSGLPSDRFSAERTGGSVSTLTIQRTQQEDSAVYLCASSLGLAEGLTGELFFGEGSRLTVL.

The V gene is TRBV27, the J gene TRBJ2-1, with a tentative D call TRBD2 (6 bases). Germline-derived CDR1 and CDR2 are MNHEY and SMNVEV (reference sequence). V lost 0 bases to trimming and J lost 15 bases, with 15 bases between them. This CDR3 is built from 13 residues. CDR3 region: CASSLSSTSYRFF. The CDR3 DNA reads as TGTGCCAGCAGTTTATCATCGACTAGTTATCGGTTCTTC.

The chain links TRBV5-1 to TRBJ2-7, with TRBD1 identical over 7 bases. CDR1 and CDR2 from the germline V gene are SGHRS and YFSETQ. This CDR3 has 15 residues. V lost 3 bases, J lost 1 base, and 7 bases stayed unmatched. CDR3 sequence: CASSSDRTGSYEQYF. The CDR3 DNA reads TGCGCCAGCAGCTCGGACAGGACGGGATCCTACGAGCAGTACTTC.

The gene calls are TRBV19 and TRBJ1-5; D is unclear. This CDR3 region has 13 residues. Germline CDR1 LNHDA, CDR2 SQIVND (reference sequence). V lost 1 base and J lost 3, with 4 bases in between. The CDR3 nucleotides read TGTGCCAGTAGTATAGCCTCCAATCAGCCCCAGCATTTT. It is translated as CASSIASNQPQHF.